This section outlines one T cell receptor (beta chain) sequence together with its context. Profiling relied on immunoSEQ multiplex PCR, and the TCRdb table lists in-frame clones only, not all of them. The repertoire holds 250,000 to 300,000 clones, with 70% to 90% as singletons. These data originate in a study of blood T cell repertoires in COVID-19. For the study at large: Samples taken during acute and convalescent COVID-19 were collected in the United States, Italy and Spain. The cDNA or gDNA used as material had been derived from T cells, B-cell-depleted T cells, or PBMCs.

Per germline, CDR1 SGHNT and CDR2 YYREEE (reference sequence). V shed 2 bases and J 6 bases; nucleotides not matched to a gene: 8. CDR3 size: 15 residues. The chain combines TRBV5-4 with TRBJ2-7, with TRBD1 matching over 10 bases. The origin of this receptor is a woman aged 55 to 70 with acute or convalescent COVID-19. Sequencing used peripheral blood. The CDR3 DNA is TGTGCCAGCAGCTTTCCGGGACAGGGGTTTGGCGAGCAGTACTTC. As protein: CASSFPGQGFGEQYF.